The 7 T cell receptor beta chains below come from one sample, sequenced in a study of blood T cell repertoires in COVID-19. Sequencing used immunoSEQ multiplex PCR; TCRdb keeps in-frame clones, though not all of them. The sample contains some 140,000 clones, around 85% of which appear only once. The sequenced sample was peripheral blood. All receptors derive from a human donor in a cohort sampled during active COVID-19.

This chain connects TRBV5-4 to TRBJ1-6, with unresolved D. The V gene's germline CDR1 is SGHNT and CDR2 YYREEE (reference sequence). The length of the CDR3 is 14 residues. The V end was cut by 2 bases, the J end by 8 bases, with 11 bases between. The CDR3 region is CASSFGQFDSPLHF. The CDR3 DNA follows: TGTGCCAGCAGCTTTGGCCAGTTTGATTCACCCCTCCACTTT.

The rearrangement joins TRBV9 to TRBJ2-7, with 7 nucleotides matching TRBD1. J gave up 5 bases and V 4 bases, and 9 bases lay outside the gene matches. CDR1 and CDR2 from the germline V gene are SGDLS and YYNGEE. This CDR3 has 14 residues. The CDR3: CASSPTGAADEQYF. The CDR3 DNA sequence: TGTGCCAGCAGCCCCACAGGGGCTGCTGACGAGCAGTACTTC.

This clone was seen just once. This chain connects TRBV9 to TRBJ2-1, with D perhaps TRBD2 (6 bases). Trimming stripped 3 bases from V and 8 bases from J, with 21 bases between. Per the germline V gene, CDR1 is SGDLS and CDR2 is YYNGEE. The CDR3 runs to 16 residues. The CDR3 bases are TGTGCCAGCAGCGCTCTCGGTGGGAGGAATTGGGATGAGCAGTTCTTC. Protein: CASSALGGRNWDEQFF.

V usage is TRBV6-1 and J usage is TRBJ2-7, with D possibly TRBD1 on 6 matching bases. Germline assignment: CDR1 MNHNS and CDR2 SASEGT. V shed 1 base and J shed 1 base, with 11 bases lying between them. The length of the CDR3 is 15 residues. This chain's CDR3 is CASSEETGVSYEQYF. The CDR3 region has the DNA TGTGCCAGCAGTGAAGAGACAGGAGTGTCCTACGAGCAGTACTTC.

This chain uses TRBV24-1 with TRBJ1-1; D is unclear. Germline V gene sequence: CDR1 KGHDR, CDR2 SFDVKD. Trimming took off 4 bases at V and 5 bases at J, with 10 bases between the two ends. The CDR3 sequence is 13 residues long. CDR3 region: CATSDPGRTEAFF. Here the CDR3 DNA reads TGTGCCACCAGTGACCCGGGGAGGACTGAAGCTTTCTTT.

CDR3 residues: CAISPTGSINNSPLHF. In nucleotides, the CDR3 is TGTGCCATCAGCCCCACAGGTAGCATCAATAATTCACCCCTCCACTTT. This chain connects TRBV10-3 to TRBJ1-6; weak D call: TRBD1 (5 bases). Germline CDR1 is ENHRY and CDR2 is SYGVKD. This CDR3 has 16 residues. V dropped 6 bases and J dropped 5 bases, with 17 bases sitting between them.

The V gene is TRBV5-1, the J gene TRBJ2-7, with D maybe TRBD1 (5 bases). Germline-derived CDR1 and CDR2 are SGHRS and YFSETQ. Trimming pared 2 bases from V and 3 bases from J, leaving 12 bases between. This CDR3 has 14 residues. The CDR3 DNA is TGCGCCAGCAGCTTCAGGGTTAGGGACTACGAGCAGTACTTC. Translating it yields CASSFRVRDYEQYF.